The entry below gives a single T cell receptor beta chain sequence along with its context. The data derive from a study of Graves' ophthalmopathy and Graves' hyperthyroidism. The authors amplified TCR beta CDR3 regions from RNA transcripts. After a first-round RT-PCR with HTBI primers, a second-round multiplex PCR was run. TCRdb redid the calling of the multiplex PCR reads with MiXCR, one entry per CDR3 protein. The table includes about 740,000 distinct CDR3 sequences, 35% to 50% detected once. Germline CDR1 reads SGHVS; CDR2 reads FNYEAQ. The CDR3 loop spans 14 amino acids. The source material was peripheral blood. The chain employs TRBV7-6 and TRBJ2-7; D perhaps matches TRBD2 (5 bases). The J call could be wrong; TRBJ2-5 is a better fit for the DNA end. The origin of this receptor is an adult man with Graves' ophthalmopathy. The CDR3, as DNA: TGTGCCAGCAGCTTAACTAGAGGGCCCCGGACCCAGTACTTC. Translating gives CASSLTRGPRTQYF.